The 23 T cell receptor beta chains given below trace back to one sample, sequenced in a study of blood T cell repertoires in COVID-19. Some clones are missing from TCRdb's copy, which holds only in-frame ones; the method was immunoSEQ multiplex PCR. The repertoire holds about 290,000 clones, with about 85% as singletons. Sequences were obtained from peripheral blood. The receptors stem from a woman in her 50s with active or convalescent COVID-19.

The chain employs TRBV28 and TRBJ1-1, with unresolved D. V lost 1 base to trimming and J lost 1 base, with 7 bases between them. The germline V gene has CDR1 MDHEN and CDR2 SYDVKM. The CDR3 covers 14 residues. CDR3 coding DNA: TGTGCCAGCAGTTTATATGAGGGGAACACTGAAGCTTTCTTT. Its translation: CASSLYEGNTEAFF.

The CDR3 nucleotides are TGTGCCAGCAGCCCTTTGCTCGGGGAGGCCGAGCAGTACTTC. Translation gives CASSPLLGEAEQYF. This chain connects TRBV6-6 to TRBJ2-7; a weak D match, TRBD2 (6 bases). Trimming took 6 bases from V and 6 from J, leaving 18 bases between them. CDR1 is MNHNY, CDR2 SVGAGI, per germline (reference sequence). The CDR3 contains 14 residues.

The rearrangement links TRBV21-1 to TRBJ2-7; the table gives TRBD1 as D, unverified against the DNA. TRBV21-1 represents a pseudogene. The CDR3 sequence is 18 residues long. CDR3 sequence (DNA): TGTGCCAGCAGGTCGACAGGAACAAGGATGGTACGGCGCTACGAGCAGTACTTC. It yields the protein CASRSTGTRMVRRYEQYF.

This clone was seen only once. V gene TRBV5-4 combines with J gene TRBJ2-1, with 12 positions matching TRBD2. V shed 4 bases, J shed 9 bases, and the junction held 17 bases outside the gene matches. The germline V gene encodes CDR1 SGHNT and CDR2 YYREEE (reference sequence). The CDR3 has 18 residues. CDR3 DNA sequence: TGTGCCAGCAGCCCGACCCCCCCTCTAGCGGGAGGGCCCTCTGAGCAGTTCTTC. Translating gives CASSPTPPLAGGPSEQFF. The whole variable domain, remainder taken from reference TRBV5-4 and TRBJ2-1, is ETGVTQSPTHLIKTRGQQVTLRCSSQSGHNTVSWYQQALGQGPQFIFQYYREEENGRGNFPPRFSGLQFPNYSSELNVNALELDDSALYLCASSPTPPLAGGPSEQFFGPGTRLTVL.

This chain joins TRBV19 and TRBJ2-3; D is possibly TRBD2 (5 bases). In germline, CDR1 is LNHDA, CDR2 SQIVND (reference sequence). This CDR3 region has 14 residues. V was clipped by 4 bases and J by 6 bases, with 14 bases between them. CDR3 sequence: CASSTTITSDTQYF. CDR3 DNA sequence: TGTGCCAGTAGTACCACGATTACTAGTGATACGCAGTATTTT.

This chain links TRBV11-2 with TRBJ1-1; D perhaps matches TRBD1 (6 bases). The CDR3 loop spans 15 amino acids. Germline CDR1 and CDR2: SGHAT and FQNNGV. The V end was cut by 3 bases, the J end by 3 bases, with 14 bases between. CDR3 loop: CASSLAVWGHTEAFF. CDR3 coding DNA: TGTGCCAGCAGCTTGGCTGTTTGGGGGCACACTGAAGCTTTCTTT.

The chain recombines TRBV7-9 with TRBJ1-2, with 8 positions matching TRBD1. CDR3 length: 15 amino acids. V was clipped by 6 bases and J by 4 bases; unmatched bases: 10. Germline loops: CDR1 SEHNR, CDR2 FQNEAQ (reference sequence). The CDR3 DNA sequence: TGTGCCAGCAGTCCGAACAGGGGGACTTTCTATGGCTACACCTTC. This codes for CASSPNRGTFYGYTF.

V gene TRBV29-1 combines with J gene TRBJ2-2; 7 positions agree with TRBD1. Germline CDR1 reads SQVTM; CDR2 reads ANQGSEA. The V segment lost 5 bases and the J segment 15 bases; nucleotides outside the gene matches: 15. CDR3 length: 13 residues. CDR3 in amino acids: CSVSTGNTGDMFF. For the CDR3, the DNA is TGCAGCGTTTCGACAGGGAACACCGGGGACATGTTTTTT.

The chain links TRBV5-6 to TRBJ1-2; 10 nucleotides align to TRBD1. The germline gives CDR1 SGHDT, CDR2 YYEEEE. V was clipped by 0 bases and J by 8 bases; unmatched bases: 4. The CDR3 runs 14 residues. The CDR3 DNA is TGTGCCAGCAGCTTGGGACAGGGGGCGCGGGGCTACACCTTC. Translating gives CASSLGQGARGYTF.

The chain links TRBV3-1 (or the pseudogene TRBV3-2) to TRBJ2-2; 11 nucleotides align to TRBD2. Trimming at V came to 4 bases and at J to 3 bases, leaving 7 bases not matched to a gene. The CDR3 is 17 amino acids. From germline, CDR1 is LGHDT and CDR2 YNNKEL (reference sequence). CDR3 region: CASSRPGLAVYTGELFF. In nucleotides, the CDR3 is TGTGCCAGCAGCCGTCCGGGACTAGCGGTTTACACCGGGGAGCTGTTTTTT.

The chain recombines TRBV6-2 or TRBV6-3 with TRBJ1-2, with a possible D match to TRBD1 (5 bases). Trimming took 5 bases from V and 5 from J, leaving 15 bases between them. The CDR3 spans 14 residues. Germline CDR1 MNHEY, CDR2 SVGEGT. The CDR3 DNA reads TGTGCCAGCAGTCTCCGGGGAGGGGTGTATGGCTACACCTTC. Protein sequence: CASSLRGGVYGYTF.

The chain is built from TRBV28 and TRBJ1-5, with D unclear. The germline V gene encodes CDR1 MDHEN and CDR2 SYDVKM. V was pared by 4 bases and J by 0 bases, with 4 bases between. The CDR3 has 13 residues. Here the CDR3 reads CASSSSSNQPQHF. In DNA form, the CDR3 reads TGTGCCAGCAGTTCCTCTAGCAATCAGCCCCAGCATTTT.

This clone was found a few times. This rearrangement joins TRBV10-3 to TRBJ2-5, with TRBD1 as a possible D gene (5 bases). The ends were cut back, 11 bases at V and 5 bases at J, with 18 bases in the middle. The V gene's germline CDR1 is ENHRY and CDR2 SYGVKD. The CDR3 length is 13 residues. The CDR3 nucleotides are TGTGCCTCGCGGAAGGGGCTGCAGGAGACCCAGTACTTC. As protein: CASRKGLQETQYF.

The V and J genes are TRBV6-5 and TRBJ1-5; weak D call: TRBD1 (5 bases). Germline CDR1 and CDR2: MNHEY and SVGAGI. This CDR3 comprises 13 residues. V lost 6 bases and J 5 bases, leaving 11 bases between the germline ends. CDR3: CASSQGVYQPQHF. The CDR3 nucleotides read TGTGCCAGCAGCCAAGGGGTCTATCAGCCCCAGCATTTT.

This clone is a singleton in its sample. CDR3 DNA sequence: TGCGCCAGCAGTCGGTTACGACTAGCGCGGCGGGGTTACTCCTACGAGCAGTACTTC. Its translation: CASSRLRLARRGYSYEQYF. The rearrangement uses TRBV23-1 and TRBJ2-7; 8 nucleotides agree with TRBD2. TRBV23-1 is annotated as an ORF whose role is uncertain. Trimming cost V 4 bases and J 0 bases; bases outside gene matches: 17. The CDR3 sequence is 19 residues long.

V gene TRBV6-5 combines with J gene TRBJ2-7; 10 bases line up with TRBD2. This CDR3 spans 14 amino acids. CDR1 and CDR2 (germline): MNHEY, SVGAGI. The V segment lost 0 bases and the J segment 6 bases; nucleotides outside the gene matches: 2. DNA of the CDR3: TGTGCCAGCAGTTACTCGCCTAGCGGGAGCGAGCAGTACTTC. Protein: CASSYSPSGSEQYF.

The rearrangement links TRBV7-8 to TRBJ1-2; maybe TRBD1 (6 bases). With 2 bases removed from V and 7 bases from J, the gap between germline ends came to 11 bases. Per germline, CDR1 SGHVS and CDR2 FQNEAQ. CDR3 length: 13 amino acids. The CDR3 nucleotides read TGTGCCAGCAGCTTATGGACAGCCGGTGGCTACACCTTC. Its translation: CASSLWTAGGYTF. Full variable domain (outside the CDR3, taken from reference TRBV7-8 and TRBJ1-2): GAGVSQSPRYKVAKRGQDVALRCDPISGHVSLFWYQQALGQGPEFLTYFQNEAQLDKSGLPSDRFFAERPEGSVSTLKIQRTQQEDSAVYLCASSLWTAGGYTFGSGTRLTVV.

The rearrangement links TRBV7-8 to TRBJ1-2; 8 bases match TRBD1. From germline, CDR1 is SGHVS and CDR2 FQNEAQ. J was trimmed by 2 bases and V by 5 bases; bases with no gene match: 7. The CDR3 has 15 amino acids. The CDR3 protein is CASSPDRGGNYGYTF. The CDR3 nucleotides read TGTGCCAGCAGCCCAGACAGGGGCGGGAACTATGGCTACACCTTC.

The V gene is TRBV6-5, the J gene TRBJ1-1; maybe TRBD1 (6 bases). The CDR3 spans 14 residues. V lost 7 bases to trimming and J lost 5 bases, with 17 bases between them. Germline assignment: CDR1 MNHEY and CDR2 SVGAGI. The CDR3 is CASTLDRLGTEAFF. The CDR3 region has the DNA TGTGCCAGCACTTTGGACAGATTAGGGACTGAAGCTTTCTTT.

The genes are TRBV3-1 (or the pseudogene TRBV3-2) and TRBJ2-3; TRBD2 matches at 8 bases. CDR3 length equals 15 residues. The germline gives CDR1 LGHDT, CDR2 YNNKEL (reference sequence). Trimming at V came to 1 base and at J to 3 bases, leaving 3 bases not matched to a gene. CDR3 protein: CASSQVTSVTDTQYF. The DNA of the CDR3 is TGTGCCAGCAGCCAAGTGACTAGCGTTACAGATACGCAGTATTTT.

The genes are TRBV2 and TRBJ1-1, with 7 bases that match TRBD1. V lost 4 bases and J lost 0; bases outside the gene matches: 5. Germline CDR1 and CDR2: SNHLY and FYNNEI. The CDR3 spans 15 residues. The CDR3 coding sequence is TGTGCCAGCAGTGCACAGACAGGGATGAACACTGAAGCTTTCTTT. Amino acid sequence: CASSAQTGMNTEAFF.

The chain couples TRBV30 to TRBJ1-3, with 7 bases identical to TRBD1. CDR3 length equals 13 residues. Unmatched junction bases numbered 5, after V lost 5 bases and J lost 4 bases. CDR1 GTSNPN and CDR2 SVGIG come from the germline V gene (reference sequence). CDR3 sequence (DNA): TGTGCCTGGGATAGGGGGCGAGGAAACACCATATATTTT. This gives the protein CAWDRGRGNTIYF.

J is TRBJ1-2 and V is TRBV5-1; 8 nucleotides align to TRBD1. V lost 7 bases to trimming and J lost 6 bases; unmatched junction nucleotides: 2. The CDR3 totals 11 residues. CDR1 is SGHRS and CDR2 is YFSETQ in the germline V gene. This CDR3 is CASGQGDGYTF. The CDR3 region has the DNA TGCGCCAGCGGACAGGGTGATGGCTACACCTTC.